Presented here are 17 T cell receptor beta chains from one specimen sequenced in a study of beta chain features in type 1 diabetes. Since all of the isolated RNA was reverse transcribed, expressed TCRB transcripts were what got sequenced. The table came from immunoSEQ multiplex PCR; TCRdb's copy has only in-frame clones and leaves some out. This table holds 52,000 or so clones, around 50% found once. Which antigens these TCRs recognize remains unknown. Points from the study as a whole: TCRB CDR3s were moderately but significantly shorter in Type 1 diabetes patients in all four CD4+ subsets.

The source material was Tregs from blood. These receptors originate from a woman aged 35 to 49 with type 1 diabetes.

The chain is built from TRBV4-2 and TRBJ1-5; TRBD1 is a possible D gene (5 bases). Germline CDR1 LGHNA, CDR2 YNFKEQ. The CDR3 is 15 residues long. Trimming took 4 bases from V and 5 from J, leaving 15 bases between them. The CDR3 nucleotides are TGTGCCAGCAGCCGGGGCCGGGCCGACGATCAGCCCCAGCATTTT. Protein: CASSRGRADDQPQHF.

This clone was observed a few times. The chain joins TRBV7-9 to TRBJ2-2; weak D call: TRBD2 (6 bases). The V end was cut by 4 bases, the J end by 5 bases, with 17 bases between. The length of the CDR3 is 16 residues. Germline values: CDR1 SEHNR, CDR2 FQNEAQ (reference sequence). As DNA, the CDR3 is TGTGCCAGCAGCTCCCGTGGAGGGCAAGGGACCGGGGAGCTGTTTTTT. Encoded protein: CASSSRGGQGTGELFF. The full variable domain, rest sourced from reference TRBV7-9 and TRBJ2-2, is DTGVSQNPRHKITKRGQNVTFRCDPISEHNRLYWYRQTLGQGPEFLTYFQNEAQLEKSRLLSDRFSAERPKGSFSTLEIQRTEQGDSAMYLCASSSRGGQGTGELFFGEGSRLTVL.

The chain carries TRBV28 and TRBJ1-5; 11 nucleotides match TRBD1. The CDR3 consists of 15 residues. The J segment lost 6 bases and the V segment lost 3 bases, leaving 4 bases of the junction unmatched. Germline V gene lookup returns CDR1 MDHEN and CDR2 SYDVKM. The CDR3 region is CASSFPGTGGQPQHF. CDR3 nucleotide sequence: TGTGCCAGCAGTTTCCCCGGGACAGGGGGTCAGCCCCAGCATTTT. The full variable domain, completed using reference TRBV28 and TRBJ1-5, is DVKVTQSSRYLVKRTGEKVFLECVQDMDHENMFWYRQDPGLGLRLIYFSYDVKMKEKGDIPEGYSVSREKKERFSLILESASTNQTSMYLCASSFPGTGGQPQHFGDGTRLSIL.

This chain links TRBV27 with TRBJ1-3; 7 nucleotides agree with TRBD1. The V segment lost 3 bases and the J segment 2 bases; nucleotides outside the gene matches: 10. CDR1 is MNHEY, CDR2 SMNVEV, per germline (reference sequence). This CDR3 is 17 amino acids long. DNA for the CDR3: TGTGCCAGCAGTTTTTCAGGCACAGGGGTCACTGGAAACACCATATATTTT. This gives the protein CASSFSGTGVTGNTIYF.

This chain joins TRBV7-2 and TRBJ1-1; TRBD1 aligns across 9 bases. Germline CDR1 is SGHTA and CDR2 is FQGNSA. J gave up 4 bases and V 5 bases, and 5 bases lay outside the gene matches. CDR3 length: 14 amino acids. The CDR3 sequence is CASSATGGGTEAFF. Written as DNA, the CDR3 is TGTGCCAGCAGCGCAACAGGGGGCGGCACTGAAGCTTTCTTT. Based on the CDR3 plus reference TRBV7-2 and TRBJ1-1, the full variable domain is GAGVSQSPSNKVTEKGKDVELRCDPISGHTALYWYRQSLGQGLEFLIYFQGNSAPDKSGLPSDRFSAERTGGSVSTLTIQRTQQEDSAVYLCASSATGGGTEAFFGQGTRLTVV.

The chain recombines TRBV20-1 with TRBJ2-7; D may be TRBD1 (6 bases). The CDR3 covers 11 residues. V dropped 7 bases and J dropped 2 bases, with 9 bases sitting between them. CDR1 and CDR2 (germline): DFQATT, SNEGSKA (reference sequence). In DNA form, the CDR3 reads TGCAGTGGGACAGTCACCTACGAGCAGTACTTC. Protein: CSGTVTYEQYF.

This clone was seen more than once but under ten times. The CDR3: CASYIRSGVPYEQYF. CDR3 DNA: TGTGCCAGTTATATACGGTCCGGTGTACCCTACGAGCAGTACTTC. This chain uses TRBV19 with TRBJ2-7, with no clear D. Germline V lookup: CDR1 LNHDA, CDR2 SQIVND (reference sequence). V was shortened by 8 bases and J by 2 bases, with 19 bases between the two germline ends. This CDR3 contains 15 residues.

The chain carries TRBV7-2 and TRBJ2-3, with 10 bases matching TRBD2. The CDR3 spans 14 residues. Trimming cost V 1 base and J 5 bases; bases outside gene matches: 0. Per the germline V gene, CDR1 is SGHTA and CDR2 is FQGNSA. Written as DNA, the CDR3 is TGTGCCAGCAGCTTAGGACTAGCGGGAGATACGCAGTATTTT. Its translation: CASSLGLAGDTQYF.

The rearrangement uses TRBV28 and TRBJ1-2; D is undetermined. Germline V gene data show CDR1 as MDHEN and CDR2 as SYDVKM. The V and J ends lost 1 base and 5 bases respectively, with 11 bases between them. This CDR3 region has 14 residues. CDR3 in amino acids: CASSLFGLAYGYTF. Here the CDR3 DNA reads TGTGCCAGCAGTTTATTTGGCCTCGCTTATGGCTACACCTTC.

This clone was observed a handful of times. The V gene is TRBV4-3, the J gene TRBJ1-1; possible D gene TRBD1, 6 bases. V was trimmed by 3 bases and J by 3 bases, leaving 17 bases between them. The CDR3 sequence is 16 residues long. Looked up from germline, CDR1 is LGHNA and CDR2 is YSLEER. CDR3 residues: CASSQYGGGGHTEAFF. CDR3 nucleotide sequence: TGCGCCAGCAGCCAGTACGGCGGCGGGGGGCACACTGAAGCTTTCTTT.

The gene calls are TRBV4-3 and TRBJ2-1; 7 nucleotides align to TRBD1. With 4 bases clipped from V and 5 bases from J, the junction kept 5 bases outside the gene matches. Germline-derived CDR1 and CDR2 are LGHNA and YSLEER. The CDR3 is 14 residues long. CDR3 sequence (DNA): TGCGCCAGCAGCCCGCGGACAGGTGACAATGAGCAGTTCTTC. It yields the protein CASSPRTGDNEQFF.

A few counts support this clone. This sequence joins TRBV6-6 and TRBJ2-7, with 9 bases that match TRBD1. The trim removed 2 bases at V and 5 bases at J, leaving 7 bases unmatched. The CDR3 totals 15 residues. Germline V lookup: CDR1 MNHNY, CDR2 SVGAGI (reference sequence). The CDR3 spells CASSYRGQGKDEQYF. CDR3 DNA: TGTGCCAGCAGTTACCGGGGACAGGGCAAAGACGAGCAGTACTTC.

This clone was seen a few times. The rearrangement uses TRBV4-3 and TRBJ1-5, with TRBD1 matching 11 bases. There are 15 residues in the CDR3. Germline CDR1 and CDR2: LGHNA and YSLEER. V was clipped by 2 bases and J by 9 bases; unmatched bases: 6. As DNA, the CDR3 is TGCGCCAGCAGCCAAAGGACAGGGGGCCGATGGCCCCAGCATTTT. Encoded protein: CASSQRTGGRWPQHF.

The chain joins TRBV28 to TRBJ2-1, with 7 bases identical to TRBD1. The CDR3 covers 15 residues. V was clipped by 7 bases and J by 1 base; unmatched bases: 7. Germline CDR1 is MDHEN and CDR2 is SYDVKM. The CDR3, as DNA: TGTGCCAGCAAAAGGACAGGACCTTCCTACAATGAGCAGTTCTTC. Translation gives CASKRTGPSYNEQFF.

V and J are TRBV7-2 and TRBJ1-6; perhaps TRBD1 as D (6 bases). The CDR3 totals 19 residues. V lost 0 bases and J lost 11, with 26 bases in between. CDR1 and CDR2 (germline): SGHTA, FQGNSA. The CDR3 sequence: CASSLAYISGRGRRTPLHF. Written as DNA, the CDR3 is TGTGCCAGCAGCTTAGCGTATATTAGTGGCAGGGGACGAAGAACACCCCTCCACTTT.

The chain combines TRBV5-1 with TRBJ1-1, with 9 bases aligning to TRBD1. The CDR3 runs to 15 residues. CDR1 SGHRS and CDR2 YFSETQ come from the germline V gene. The J segment lost 4 bases and the V segment lost 2 bases, leaving 6 bases of the junction unmatched. DNA of the CDR3: TGCGCCAGCAGCTTACTTGGGACAGGGATCACTGAAGCTTTCTTT. Protein sequence: CASSLLGTGITEAFF.

This clone has just a few counts. The CDR3 nucleotides read TGCAGCGTACAGGGGTACACTGAAGCTTTCTTT. This sequence encodes CSVQGYTEAFF. This chain uses TRBV29-1 with TRBJ1-1, with 7 nucleotides matching TRBD1. Trimming at V came to 6 bases and at J to 3 bases, leaving 1 base not matched to a gene. Germline V gives CDR1 SQVTM, CDR2 ANQGSEA. This CDR3 has 11 amino acids.